These T cell receptor beta chains were read from a single sample in a study of T cell repertoires in cytomegalovirus infection. TCRdb itself ran the reads through MiXCR, one entry per CDR3 protein. The table lists approximately 240,000 distinct CDR3 sequences, 9% to 15% of them singletons. Sequenced material: PBMCs. The source of these receptors is a human donor in good health (CMV status not recorded). Some clones in this sample may be carry-over from other donors' samples. Each CDR3 is given with its conserved first and last residue. D genes are given only for firm matches. Clone size is not always given. Where it is, it says once, few, many or a class for expanded clones.

>TRBD2|TRBJ2-3|TRBV6-6|many
TGTGCCAGCAGTTACTCAGCGCGGGAGGTGGCTGATACGCAGTATTTT
CASSYSAREVADTQYF
>TRBD1|TRBJ2-3|TRBV15|NA
TGTGCCACCAGCAGAGATGACAGGGGAGGAGATACGCAGTATTTT
CATSRDDRGGDTQYF
>NA|TRBJ1-2|TRBV12-3/TRBV12-4|NA
TGTGCCAGCAGTCGCCGGGCGGGTCGCAGGACGAATGGCTACACCTTC
CASSRRAGRRTNGYTF
>NA|TRBJ1-6|TRBV6-1|many
TGTGCCAGTCTGACAGCTTATAATTCACCCCTCCACTTT
CASLTAYNSPLHF
>NA|TRBJ1-1|TRBV28|few
TGTGCCAGCAATCTATCCGGCCAAGGTCGGGAAGCTTTCTTT
CASNLSGQGREAFF
>NA|TRBJ1-1|TRBV19|many
TGTGCCAGTAGTATAGAAAACGGGGCGGACACTGAAGCTTTCTTT
CASSIENGADTEAFF
>NA|TRBJ1-5|TRBV14|many
TGTGCCAGCAGCCGCGTAGTTCGGGGCCTTAATCAGCCCCAGCATTTT
CASSRVVRGLNQPQHF
>NA|TRBJ2-1|TRBV7-3|many
TGTGCCAGCAGCTTAAGTATTGGGGGCAATGAGCAGTTCTTC
CASSLSIGGNEQFF
>TRBD1|TRBJ1-2|TRBV12-3/TRBV12-4|many
TGTGCCAGCAGTTTATTGGTAGGGACAGGCGGTGGCTACACCTTC
CASSLLVGTGGGYTF
>NA|TRBJ2-2|TRBV7-2|many
TGTGCCAGCAGCTTAGAAAACAGGGCGGTGAACACCGGGGAGCTGTTTTTT
CASSLENRAVNTGELFF
>TRBD2|TRBJ2-7|TRBV6-2/TRBV6-3|many
TGTGCCAGCAGTAGAGCGGGGGCCTCAGGGTACGAGCAGTACTTC
CASSRAGASGYEQYF
>TRBD1|TRBJ1-1|TRBV2|NA
TGTGCCAGCAGTGGGGACAGGGGTGCCACTGAAGCTTTCTTT
CASSGDRGATEAFF
>TRBD1|TRBJ1-3|TRBV7-2|many
TGTGCCAGCAGTATACTGCAGGGGGCAGTTGGAAACACCATATATTTT
CASSILQGAVGNTIYF
>NA|TRBJ1-1|TRBV5-1|many
TGCGCCAGCAGCTTGGGACAGTCTAACACTGAAGCTTTCTTT
CASSLGQSNTEAFF
>TRBD1|TRBJ1-3|TRBV6-1|few
TGTGCCAGCAGTCAGGGGGACCGGCGGGGAAACACCATATATTTT
CASSQGDRRGNTIYF
>TRBD2|TRBJ2-2|TRBV19|many
TGTGCCAGTAGTATCTGGAGCGGGAGGCAGGCCGGGGAGCTGTTTTTT
CASSIWSGRQAGELFF
>NA|TRBJ2-7|TRBV25-1|many
TGTGCCAGCAGTGAAGCGGGACAGCTCTACGAGCAGTACTTC
CASSEAGQLYEQYF
>TRBD1|TRBJ1-4|TRBV14|once
TGTGCCAGCAGCCAAGGCGGAGGACAGGGGTATGGGAAACTGTTTTTT
CASSQGGGQGYGKLFF
>NA|TRBJ1-3|TRBV19|NA
TGTGCCAGTAGTGGGGGCTTCTCTGGAAACACCATATATTTT
CASSGGFSGNTIYF
>TRBD2|TRBJ2-1|TRBV11-3|many
TGTGCCAGCAGCTTAGGAGCGGGGGAGCAGTTCTTC
CASSLGAGEQFF
>NA|TRBJ2-7|TRBV6-2/TRBV6-3|NA
TGTGCCAGCAGCCCACCAACGACTGGCTACGAGCAGTACTTC
CASSPPTTGYEQYF
>NA|TRBJ1-1|TRBV6-5|many
TGTGCCACCCAAAGGGGGGGGCTCACTGAAGCTTTCTTT
CATQRGGLTEAFF
>TRBD2|TRBJ2-7|TRBV19|NA
TGTGCCAGCAGCGGGGGACTAACCCCCTACGAGCAGTACTTC
CASSGGLTPYEQYF
>TRBD1|TRBJ2-5|TRBV30|NA
TGTGCCTGGAGTTCCCGGGACAGGGGGGAGACCCAGTACTTC
CAWSSRDRGETQYF
>NA|TRBJ1-4|TRBV11-2|many
TGTGCCAGCAGCTTATTCGGGACACTTGCAACTAATGAAAAACTGTTTTTT
CASSLFGTLATNEKLFF
>TRBD2|TRBJ2-7|TRBV20-1|few
TGCAGTGCCATCGGACTAGCGGGGGGCTACGAGCAGTACTTC
CSAIGLAGGYEQYF
>TRBD2|TRBJ2-1|TRBV6-2/TRBV6-3|NA
TGTGCCAGCAGTTACTCCCCGGGGGGGAATGAGCAGTTCTTC
CASSYSPGGNEQFF
>TRBD2|TRBJ2-2|TRBV5-6|many
TGTGCCAGCAGCTTGGAGAGCGGGGGGCCGGGCGGGGAGCTGTTTTTT
CASSLESGGPGGELFF
>TRBD2|TRBJ2-7|TRBV7-2|few
TGTGCCAGCAGCTTAGCAGGTAGCGGGACCTACGAGCAGTACTTC
CASSLAGSGTYEQYF
>TRBD1|TRBJ1-5|TRBV28|many
TGTGCCAGCAGTTTACCGGGACAGCCCGAAAATTTT
CASSLPGQPENF
>NA|TRBJ1-5|TRBV2|NA
TGTGCCAGCAGTGACCTTCAGGGTTGGGACCAGCCCCAGCATTTT
CASSDLQGWDQPQHF
>NA|TRBJ2-3|TRBV7-2|many
TGTGCCAGCAGCTTACGCTTGGCGGACACAGATACGCAGTATTTT
CASSLRLADTDTQYF
>NA|TRBJ2-3|TRBV11-2|many
TGTGCCAGCAGCCCTATCTCGACATCTCCCGGGCCAGATACGCAGTATTTT
CASSPISTSPGPDTQYF
>TRBD1|TRBJ2-7|TRBV29-1|few
TGCAGCAGGACAGGGGCCCACGAGCAGTACTTC
CSRTGAHEQYF
>TRBD1|TRBJ2-1|TRBV29-1|NA
TGCAGCGCTTACGGACAGGGAAACTACAATGAGCAGTTCTTC
CSAYGQGNYNEQFF
>TRBD2|TRBJ2-3|TRBV7-2|many
TGTGCCAGCAGCATTCCGACTAGCGGGATATTCACAGATACGCAGTATTTT
CASSIPTSGIFTDTQYF
>TRBD1|TRBJ1-1|TRBV19|many
TGTGCCAGTAGTACTCCGCGGAGGGGGCGCGATACTGAAGCTTTCTTT
CASSTPRRGRDTEAFF
>TRBD2|TRBJ2-2|TRBV6-6|many
TGTGCCAGCATTACTAGCGGGGCGAACACCGGGGAGCTGTTTTTT
CASITSGANTGELFF
>NA|TRBJ1-2|TRBV23-1|NA
TGCGCCAGCAGTCAGGCCACAGGCGCCCATGGCTACACCTTC
CASSQATGAHGYTF
>TRBD1|TRBJ1-6|TRBV29-1|NA
TGCAGCGTAGCCCCCGGGACAGGGTCGGGGTATAATTCACCCCTCCACTTT
CSVAPGTGSGYNSPLHF
>NA|TRBJ1-1|TRBV3-1|NA
TGTGCCAGCAGCCAACCCGGGACTTTGAACACTGAAGCTTTCTTT
CASSQPGTLNTEAFF